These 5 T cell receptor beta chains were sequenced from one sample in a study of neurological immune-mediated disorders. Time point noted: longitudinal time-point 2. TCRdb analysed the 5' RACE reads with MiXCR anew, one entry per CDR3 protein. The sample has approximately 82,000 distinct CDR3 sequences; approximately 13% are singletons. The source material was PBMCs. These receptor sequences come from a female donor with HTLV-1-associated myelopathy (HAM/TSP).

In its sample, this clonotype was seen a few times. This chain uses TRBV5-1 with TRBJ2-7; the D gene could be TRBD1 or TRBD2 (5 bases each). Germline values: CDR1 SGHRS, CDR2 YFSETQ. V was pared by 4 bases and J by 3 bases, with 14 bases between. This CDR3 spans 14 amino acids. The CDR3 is CASSPGDGDYEQYF. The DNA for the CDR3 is TGCGCCAGCAGCCCCGGGGACGGTGACTACGAGCAGTACTTC.

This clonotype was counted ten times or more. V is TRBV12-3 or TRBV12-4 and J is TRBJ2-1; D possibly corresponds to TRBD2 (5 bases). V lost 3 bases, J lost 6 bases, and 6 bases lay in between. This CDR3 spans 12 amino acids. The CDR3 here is CASSFRGNEQFF. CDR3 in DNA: TGTGCCAGCAGTTTTCGGGGCAATGAGCAGTTCTTC.

The CDR3 DNA is TGCGCCAGCAGCTTGGTGAAGGCGGGATCCGCGAACACTGAAGCTTTCTTT. This sequence encodes CASSLVKAGSANTEAFF. The chain couples TRBV5-1 to TRBJ1-1; D not resolved. CDR1 is SGHRS, CDR2 YFSETQ, per germline. Between the trimmed V and J ends, which lost 0 bases and 1 base, there was a span of 16 bases. This CDR3 is built from 17 residues.

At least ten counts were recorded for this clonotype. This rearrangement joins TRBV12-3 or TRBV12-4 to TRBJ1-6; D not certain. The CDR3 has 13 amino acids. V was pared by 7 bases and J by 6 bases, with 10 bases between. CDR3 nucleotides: TGTGCCAGCACCTGGCGGGGTAATTCACCCCTCCACTTT. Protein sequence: CASTWRGNSPLHF.

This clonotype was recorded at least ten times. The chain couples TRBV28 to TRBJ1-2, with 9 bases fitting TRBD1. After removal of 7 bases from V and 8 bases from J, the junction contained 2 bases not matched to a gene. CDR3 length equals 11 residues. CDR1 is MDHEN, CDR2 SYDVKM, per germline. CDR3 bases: TGTGCCAGCAACAGGGGGCAAGGCTACACCTTC. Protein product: CASNRGQGYTF.